These T cell receptor beta chains were read from a single sample in a study of blood T cell repertoires in COVID-19. Generated by immunoSEQ multiplex PCR, the TCRdb table keeps only in-frame clones and is missing some. Among 350,000 to 450,000 clones listed, 85% were seen once. The specimen was peripheral blood. Every receptor here comes from a woman between 18 and 29 years old with acute or convalescent COVID-19. Both conserved end residues are part of each CDR3. A D gene is named only where the DNA matches it firmly. Where a row states a size, it is once, few, many or the class of an expanded clone; other rows omit it.

size: NA
D: NA
J: TRBJ1-1
V: TRBV6-5
CDR3: CASSYAPGNTEAFF
DNA: TGTGCCAGCAGTTACGCCCCAGGGAACACTGAAGCTTTCTTT

size: NA
D: NA
J: TRBJ2-1
V: TRBV29-1
CDR3: CSVEVNSNEQFF
DNA: TGCAGCGTTGAAGTTAACTCCAATGAGCAGTTCTTC

size: NA
D: TRBD2
J: TRBJ2-1
V: TRBV2
CDR3: CASSEVAGGEQFF
DNA: TGTGCCAGCAGTGAAGTAGCGGGGGGAGAGCAGTTCTTC

size: NA
D: NA
J: TRBJ2-3
V: TRBV5-1
CDR3: CASSISGDTDTQYF
DNA: TGCGCCAGCAGTATTTCGGGGGATACTGATACGCAGTATTTT

size: NA
D: TRBD1
J: TRBJ2-4
V: TRBV5-3
CDR3: CARSSRTGGKSKNIQYF
DNA: TGTGCCAGAAGCAGTCGGACAGGGGGGAAATCCAAAAACATTCAGTACTTC

size: NA
D: TRBD2
J: TRBJ2-2
V: TRBV4-2
CDR3: CASSQASGTSSGELFF
DNA: TGTGCCAGCAGCCAAGCCTCCGGGACTAGTAGCGGGGAGCTGTTTTTT

size: NA
D: NA
J: TRBJ2-7
V: TRBV28
CDR3: CASSLSTADLSYEQYF
DNA: TGTGCCAGCAGTTTATCCACAGCGGACCTCTCCTACGAGCAGTACTTC

size: NA
D: TRBD1
J: TRBJ2-4
V: TRBV3-1/TRBV3-2
CDR3: CASSQASRGLTKNIQYF
DNA: TGTGCCAGCAGCCAAGCTAGCAGGGGGTTGACCAAAAACATTCAGTACTTC

size: NA
D: TRBD1
J: TRBJ2-7
V: TRBV6-5
CDR3: CASSPGTVGEQYF
DNA: TGTGCCAGCAGCCCCGGGACAGTAGGAGAGCAGTACTTC

size: NA
D: NA
J: TRBJ1-4
V: TRBV30
CDR3: CAWSVRLREPGLFF
DNA: TGTGCCTGGAGTGTAAGGTTGAGGGAGCCCGGACTGTTTTTT

size: few
D: NA
J: TRBJ1-3
V: TRBV12-3/TRBV12-4
CDR3: CASSLEGHTIYF
DNA: TGTGCCAGCAGTTTGGAGGGGCACACCATATATTTT